This T cell receptor (beta chain) was recorded in a study of CD8 T cells in Susac syndrome. Study background: At the time their blood was drawn, patients with Susac syndrome were either therapy-naive, on corticosteroids (with some of them also receiving intravenous immunoglobulin), or on intravenous immunoglobulin alone.

Reverse transcription of about 0.5 to 1 ug RNA used random hexamers. TCRdb called the immunoSEQ multiplex PCR reads again in MiXCR, with one record for every CDR3 protein. This table holds about 240,000 distinct CDR3 sequences, almost 97% found once. The germline V gene encodes CDR1 SGHRS and CDR2 YFSETQ. The CDR3 is 15 residues long. The V gene lost 4 bases and the J gene lost 5 bases, with 16 bases spanning the gap. High-throughput TCR beta sequencing covered peripheral CD8+ and CD4+ T cells. This sequence originates from a human donor with Susac syndrome. Sequencing was done on a sample of CD4+ T cells from PBMCs. The chain has TRBV5-1 and TRBJ2-1; possibly TRBD1 or TRBD2 for D (7 bases each). The CDR3 loop is CASSPGLGTDNEQFF. The CDR3 coding sequence is TGCGCCAGCAGCCCCGGACTAGGGACAGACAATGAGCAGTTCTTC.